The clone carrying this T cell receptor beta chain was counted between two and nine times. TCRdb recomputed calls from the PCR reads with MiXCR, one row per CDR3 protein. The sample holds over 300,000 distinct CDR3 sequences, roughly 24% seen once. The data are from a study of molecular identifiers for immune sequencing clone quantification. This sequence originates from a human donor in good health. Some libraries in this study had Jurkat cell RNA spiked in. The sample was naive CD8+ T cells from blood, with Jurkat cell RNA spiked in. Subset here: FACS-sorted CD8+CD4-CCR7+CD45RA+ naive T cells.

The CDR3 DNA reads TGTGCCAGCAGTCCAACGGGGGGGGGGCTACATCGGCAGTTCTTC. Protein sequence: CASSPTGGGLHRQFF. The V gene is TRBV27, the J gene TRBJ2-1; TRBD2 matches at 8 bases. Trimming cost V 5 bases and J 12 bases; bases outside gene matches: 15. CDR3 size: 15 residues. In germline, CDR1 is MNHEY, CDR2 SMNVEV (reference sequence).